Shown below are 9 T cell receptor beta chains from a single sample sequenced in a study of cytomegalovirus exposure and HLA in healthy donors (dated by TCRdb to 2017 to 2019). The receptor library was made with the immunoSEQ multiplex PCR assay. The multiplex PCR relied on a mix of 60 forward primers for TCR Vbeta segments and 13 reverse primers for TCR Jbeta segments. In TCRdb, the immuneACCESS table is reduced to in-frame sequences with V and J assigned. These tables do not hold every clone; where another copy was compared, an unresolved V gene accounts for under half, and the others remain unexplained. The sample profile shows approximately 110,000 clones; roughly 72% of them were found once. Around 4.2% of the sample rests with the top ten. Sequencing used PBMCs. These TCRs come from a woman in her thirties or forties in good health and CMV-seropositive.

V gene TRBV6-5 combines with J gene TRBJ1-2, with D tentatively TRBD1 (6 bases). This CDR3 is built from 14 residues. Germline CDR1 is MNHEY and CDR2 is SVGAGI. Deletions cut 5 bases from V and 4 bases from J, with 14 bases between. The CDR3 nucleotides are TGTGCCAGCAGTCCATCTCAGGGGTTCTATGGCTACACCTTC. Protein: CASSPSQGFYGYTF.

The CDR3 nucleotides read TGTGCCAGCAGCTTAGATTGGGGACAGGGGGCATACACCGGGGAGCTGTTTTTT. It translates to CASSLDWGQGAYTGELFF. The chain combines TRBV7-9 with TRBJ2-2; the match to TRBD1 covers 12 bases. The CDR3 sequence is 18 residues long. J lost 3 bases, V lost 1 base, and 6 bases had no gene match. CDR1 is SEHNR, CDR2 FQNEAQ, per germline (reference sequence).

In this sample, this clone turned up a few times. The J gene is TRBJ2-7, the V gene TRBV5-1, with 9 bases fitting TRBD2. V shed 0 bases, J shed 7 bases, and the junction held 8 bases outside the gene matches. The CDR3 extends over 15 amino acids. CDR1 SGHRS and CDR2 YFSETQ come from the germline V gene. The chain's CDR3 is CASSLVLAGAREQYF. The CDR3 nucleotides are TGCGCCAGCAGCTTGGTTTTAGCGGGGGCGAGGGAGCAGTACTTC.

In its sample, this clone was seen a few times. V gene TRBV20-1 combines with J gene TRBJ1-2; D is unresolved. CDR3 size: 10 residues. The V end was cut by 3 bases, the J end by 4 bases, with 3 bases between. Germline V CDR1 and CDR2: DFQATT, SNEGSKA (reference sequence). The CDR3 reads CSASSYGYTF. In DNA form, the CDR3 reads TGCAGTGCTAGTAGCTATGGCTACACCTTC.

This chain uses TRBV2 with TRBJ2-3, with a tentative D call TRBD2 (5 bases). This CDR3 has 17 amino acids. Between the trimmed V and J ends, which lost 4 bases and 0 bases, there was a span of 17 bases. Germline CDR1 reads SNHLY; CDR2 reads FYNNEI. The CDR3 reads CASSVRTLLLSTDTQYF. CDR3 in DNA: TGTGCCAGCAGTGTGAGGACTCTACTCCTTAGCACAGATACGCAGTATTTT.

This chain connects TRBV18 to TRBJ1-2; TRBD1 might be the D (5 bases). Germline loops: CDR1 KGHSH, CDR2 LQKENI. This CDR3 is 14 amino acids long. V was cut by 3 bases and J by 7 bases, with 15 bases left in between. The CDR3 DNA reads as TGTGCCAGCTCACCCCCTGGAGGGGAAGGTGGCTACACCTTC. As protein: CASSPPGGEGGYTF.

This clone was seen only once. The V and J genes are TRBV18 and TRBJ1-3; 8 bases are shared with TRBD1. CDR3 length equals 16 residues. Trimming cost V 3 bases and J 3 bases; bases outside gene matches: 7. Germline CDR1 reads KGHSH; CDR2 reads LQKENI. The CDR3 nucleotides read TGTGCCAGCTCACCGGCCGGGACAGGCTTTGGAAACACCATATATTTT. Its translation is CASSPAGTGFGNTIYF.

The DNA for the CDR3 is TGTGCCAGCAGCCCAGACCCCCTCGCGGGAGGACTCACAGATACGCAGTATTTT. Protein: CASSPDPLAGGLTDTQYF. The rearrangement links TRBV9 to TRBJ2-3, with TRBD2 identical over 8 bases. V shed 4 bases and J 2 bases; nucleotides not matched to a gene: 15. Looked up from germline, CDR1 is SGDLS and CDR2 is YYNGEE. This CDR3 spans 18 amino acids.

This clone was seen a few times. The chain employs TRBV5-4 and TRBJ2-7; 8 bases are shared with TRBD2. V gave up 4 bases and J gave up 5 bases; unmatched junction bases: 11. The CDR3 covers 15 residues. The V gene's germline CDR1 is SGHNT and CDR2 YYREEE (reference sequence). CDR3 residues: CASSTRAGALHEQYF. The CDR3 nucleotides are TGTGCCAGCAGCACCCGAGCGGGGGCGTTACACGAGCAGTACTTC.